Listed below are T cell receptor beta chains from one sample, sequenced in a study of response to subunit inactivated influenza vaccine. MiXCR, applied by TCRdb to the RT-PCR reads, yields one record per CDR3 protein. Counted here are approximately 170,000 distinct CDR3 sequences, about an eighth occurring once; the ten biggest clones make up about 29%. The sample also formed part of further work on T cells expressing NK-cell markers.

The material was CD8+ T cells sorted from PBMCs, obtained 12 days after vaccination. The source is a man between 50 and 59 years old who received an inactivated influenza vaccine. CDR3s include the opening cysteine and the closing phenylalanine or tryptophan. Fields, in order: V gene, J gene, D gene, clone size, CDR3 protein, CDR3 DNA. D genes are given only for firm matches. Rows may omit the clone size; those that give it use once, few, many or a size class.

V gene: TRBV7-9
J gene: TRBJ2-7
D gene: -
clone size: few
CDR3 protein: CASSLPQAVSYEQYF
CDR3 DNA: TGTGCCAGCAGCTTACCTCAGGCAGTCTCCTACGAGCAGTACTTC

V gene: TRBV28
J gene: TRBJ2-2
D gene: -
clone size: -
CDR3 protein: CASSLKFTGELFF
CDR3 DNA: TGTGCCAGCAGTTTAAAATTCACCGGGGAGCTGTTTTTT

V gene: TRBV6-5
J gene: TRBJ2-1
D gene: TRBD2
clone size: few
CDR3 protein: CASSYWGLAGVNEQFF
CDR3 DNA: TGTGCCAGCAGTTACTGGGGACTAGCGGGAGTTAATGAGCAGTTCTTC

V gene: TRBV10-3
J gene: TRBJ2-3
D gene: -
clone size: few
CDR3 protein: CAMALTGGTDTQYF
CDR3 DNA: TGTGCCATGGCCTTGACAGGTGGCACAGATACGCAGTATTTT

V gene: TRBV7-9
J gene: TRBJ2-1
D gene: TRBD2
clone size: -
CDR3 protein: CASSRRTSGRAEEFF
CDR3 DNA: TGTGCCAGCAGCCGTCGGACTAGCGGGAGGGCCGAGGAGTTCTTC

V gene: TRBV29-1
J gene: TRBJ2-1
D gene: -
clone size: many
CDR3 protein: CMTSQGNEQFF
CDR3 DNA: TGCATGACCTCTCAAGGCAATGAGCAGTTCTTC

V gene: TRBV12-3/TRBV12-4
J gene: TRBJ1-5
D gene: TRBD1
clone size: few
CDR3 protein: CASSSDRDIQPQHF
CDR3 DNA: TGTGCCAGCAGCAGCGACAGGGATATTCAGCCCCAGCATTTT

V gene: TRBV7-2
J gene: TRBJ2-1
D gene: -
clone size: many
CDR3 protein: CASSLGPPPYNEQFF
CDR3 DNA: TGTGCCAGCAGCTTAGGCCCCCCCCCCTACAATGAGCAGTTCTTC

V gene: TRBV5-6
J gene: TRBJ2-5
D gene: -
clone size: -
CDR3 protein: CASSLVGEWAQYF
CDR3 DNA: TGTGCCAGCAGCTTGGTAGGCGAATGGGCCCAGTACTTC

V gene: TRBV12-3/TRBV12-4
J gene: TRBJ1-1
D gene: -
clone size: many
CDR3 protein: CASSFGGPHTEAFF
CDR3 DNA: TGTGCCAGCAGTTTTGGGGGACCCCACACTGAAGCTTTCTTT

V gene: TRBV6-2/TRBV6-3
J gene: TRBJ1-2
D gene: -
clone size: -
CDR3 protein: CASMEQPNGGYTF
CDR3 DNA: TGTGCCAGCATGGAACAACCCAACGGGGGCTACACCTTC

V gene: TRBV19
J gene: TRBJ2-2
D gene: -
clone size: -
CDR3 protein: CASSMDGGTGELFF
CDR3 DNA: TGTGCCAGTAGTATGGATGGCGGGACCGGGGAGCTGTTTTTT

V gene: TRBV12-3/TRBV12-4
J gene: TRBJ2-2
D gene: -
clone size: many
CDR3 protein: CASSLLRGDTGELFF
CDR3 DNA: TGTGCCAGCAGTTTATTACGCGGGGACACCGGGGAGCTGTTTTTT

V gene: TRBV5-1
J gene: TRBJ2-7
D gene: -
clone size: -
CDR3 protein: CASSLEDSRPVYEQYF
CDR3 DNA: TGCGCCAGCAGCTTGGAGGACAGCCGGCCAGTCTACGAGCAGTACTTC

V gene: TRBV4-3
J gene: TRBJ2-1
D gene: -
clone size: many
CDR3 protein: CASSQEGQGRYNEQFF
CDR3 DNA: TGCGCCAGCAGCCAAGAGGGCCAGGGACGGTACAATGAGCAGTTCTTC

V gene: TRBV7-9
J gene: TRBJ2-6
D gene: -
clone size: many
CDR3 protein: CASSPGFSGANVLTF
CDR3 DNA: TGTGCCAGCAGCCCAGGGTTCTCTGGGGCCAACGTCCTGACTTTC

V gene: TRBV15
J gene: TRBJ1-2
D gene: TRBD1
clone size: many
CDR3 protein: CATSRDSGQHYGYTF
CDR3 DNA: TGTGCCACCAGCAGAGATTCGGGACAGCACTATGGCTACACCTTC

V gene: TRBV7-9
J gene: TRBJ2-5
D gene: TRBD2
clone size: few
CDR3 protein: CASSSFIGGVETQYF
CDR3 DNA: TGTGCCAGCAGCTCGTTTATTGGGGGGGTTGAGACCCAGTACTTC

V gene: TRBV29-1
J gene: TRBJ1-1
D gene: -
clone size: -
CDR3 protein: CSVWALGTEAFF
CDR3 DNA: TGCAGCGTTTGGGCCCTGGGGACTGAAGCTTTCTTT

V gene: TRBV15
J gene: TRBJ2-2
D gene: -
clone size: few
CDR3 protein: CATSSHREFGELFF
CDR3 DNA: TGTGCCACCAGCAGCCACAGGGAATTCGGGGAGCTGTTTTTT

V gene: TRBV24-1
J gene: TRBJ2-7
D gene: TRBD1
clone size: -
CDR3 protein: CSTPSTGAFYEQYF
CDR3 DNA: TGTTCCACCCCATCGACAGGGGCGTTTTACGAGCAGTACTTC

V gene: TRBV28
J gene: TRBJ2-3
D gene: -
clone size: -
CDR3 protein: CASSPGTFGDPTDTQYF
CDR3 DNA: TGTGCCAGCAGTCCTGGGACCTTTGGGGACCCCACAGATACGCAGTATTTT

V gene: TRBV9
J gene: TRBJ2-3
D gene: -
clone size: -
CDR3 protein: CASSVERTDTQYF
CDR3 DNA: TGTGCCAGCAGCGTAGAACGGACAGATACGCAGTATTTT

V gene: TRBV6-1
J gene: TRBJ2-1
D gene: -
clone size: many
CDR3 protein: CASSSDSDNEQFF
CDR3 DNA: TGTGCCAGCAGCTCTGACAGCGACAATGAGCAGTTCTTC

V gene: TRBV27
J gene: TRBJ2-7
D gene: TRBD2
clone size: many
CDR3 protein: CASSSVGTSGPYEQYF
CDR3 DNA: TGTGCCAGCAGTTCGGTTGGGACTAGCGGACCCTACGAGCAGTACTTC

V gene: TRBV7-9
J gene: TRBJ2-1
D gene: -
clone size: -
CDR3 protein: CASSPPGKFF
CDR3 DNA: TGTGCCAGCAGCCCCCCAGGGAAGTTCTTC

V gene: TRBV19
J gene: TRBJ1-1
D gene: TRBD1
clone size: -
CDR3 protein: CASSVGQGARTEAFF
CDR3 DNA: TGTGCCAGTAGCGTCGGACAGGGGGCGAGGACTGAAGCTTTCTTT

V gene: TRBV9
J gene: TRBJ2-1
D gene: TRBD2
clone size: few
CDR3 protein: CASDGEPGLAGPYNEQFF
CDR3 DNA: TGTGCCAGCGACGGGGAACCCGGACTAGCGGGGCCCTACAATGAGCAGTTCTTC